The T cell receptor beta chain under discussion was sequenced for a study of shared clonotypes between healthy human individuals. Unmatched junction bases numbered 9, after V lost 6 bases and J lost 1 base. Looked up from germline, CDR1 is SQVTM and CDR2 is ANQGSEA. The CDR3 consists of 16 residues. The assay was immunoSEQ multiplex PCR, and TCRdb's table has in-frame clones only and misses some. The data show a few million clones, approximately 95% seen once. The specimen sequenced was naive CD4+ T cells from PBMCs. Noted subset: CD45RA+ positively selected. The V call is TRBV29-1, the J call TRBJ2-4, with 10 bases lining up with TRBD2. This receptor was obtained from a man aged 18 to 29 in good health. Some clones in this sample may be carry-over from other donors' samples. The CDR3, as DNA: TGCAGCGTCAACGGTCTAGCGGGAGTGGCCAAAAACATTCAGTACTTC. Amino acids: CSVNGLAGVAKNIQYF. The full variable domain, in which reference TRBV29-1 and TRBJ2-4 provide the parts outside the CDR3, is SAVISQKPSRDICQRGTSLTIQCQVDSQVTMMFWYRQQPGQSLTLIATANQGSEATYESGFVIDKFPISRPNLTFSTLTVSNMSPEDSSIYLCSVNGLAGVAKNIQYFGAGTRLSVL.